The present entry profiles one T cell receptor (beta chain) with its context. At least ten counts were recorded for this clonotype. It has no known antigen specificity. Base quality data are lacking; no much larger clone is found one base away. The TCR beta CDR3 regions were amplified from RNA transcripts. A first-round RT-PCR of the TCR CDR3 used the HTBI primer set with the Qiagen OneStep RT-PCR kit. Libraries were constructed in a second round of multiplex PCR, after which size selection and purification were performed. Paired-end sequencing of the libraries was performed with 100 bp reads on an Illumina HiSeq2000. The source study handled its data this way. SOAPnuke was used to process the raw data, with reads discarded if the reads contained adapters or uncalled bases, had a mean Phred below 15, or lacked an exact constant-primer or identifier match. COPE v1.2.5 was used to merge the high-quality paired reads, and each unique nucleotide sequence was defined as a clonotype. Clonotypes were aligned to IMGT TRBV, TRBD and TRBJ reference segments using MiTCR v1.1. Only V-J combinations with frequency above 0.0001, covering roughly 99% of repertoires, were analysed. A TCS score was defined as the ratio of F50 (clonal expansion) to E x V (chaos), with BLOSUM62-based TCRdist applied between CDR3 peptides within each V-J. Welch's t-statistics and random forest reduced roughly 500 V-J features to roughly 13, which were used in a naive Bayes classifier (R e1071). The public reads were run again by TCRdb, first through fastp at Q25 and then through MiXCR, and only productive beta chains were kept. Duplicate CDR3 protein sequences are folded into a single record with the most common DNA and genes. The V and J calls, along with clone size, are taken from TCRdb and not from the paper's own processing. This sample gives under 600,000 distinct CDR3 sequences in total; about 16% of them show up just once. Around 3.3% of the sample is in the top ten clones.

Sequences GTSNPN (CDR1) and SVGIG (CDR2) are obtained from the germline V gene (reference sequence). Trimming at the junction amounts to 4 bases on V and 7 bases on J, and the germline ends lie 10 bases apart. Spanning cysteine to phenylalanine, the CDR3 consists of 11 amino acids. The CDR3 DNA has 33 bases and is translated from base 1. The sample originates from a study of T cells in Graves' hyperthyroidism and ophthalmopathy (dated by TCRdb to the late 2010s). With regard to the full study: Peripheral blood samples were taken at the time of initial diagnosis, prior to any treatment. A discovery cohort of around 100 patients, roughly 40 with Graves' ophthalmopathy and approximately 60 with stable Graves' hyperthyroidism, was used to find distinguishing TCR V-J signatures. Whether ophthalmopathy could be predicted prospectively was tested in an independent validation cohort made up of 18 to 20 hyperthyroidism patients plus 17 patients who later progressed to ophthalmopathy. The 90 to 100 discovery patients were randomly divided into training and test sets at a 7:3 ratio. Thyroid tissue and blood T-cell repertoires from several Graves' hyperthyroidism patients were also compared in the study. Following sampling, methimazole starting at 30 mg daily was given to hyperthyroidism patients, and high-dose intravenous methylprednisolone was given to ophthalmopathy patients. TCR Vbeta CDR3 sequencing of 140 or so peripheral blood samples (more than 40 ophthalmopathy, roughly 74 hyperthyroidism and some 17 progressor patients) is reported in the paper.

Overall results and qualifications from the work: No statistical method was used to set the sample size in advance, and investigators knew the group allocation. In validation, the model predicted progression to ophthalmopathy with approximately 69% sensitivity and 72% to 85% specificity, a median of around 6.6 months before onset. Most expanded thyroid clonotypes (frequency above 0.001) were also detected in blood, suggesting blood repertoires may reflect thyroid immune responses. In cross-validation, a model built on a 13 V-J signature told ophthalmopathy apart from stable hyperthyroidism with 85% to 90% sensitivity and about 81% specificity, and in testing the same model reached 80%/75%.

Ophthalmopathy patients had moderately to severely active disease, with a Clinical Activity Score of 3 or more, a NOSPECS grade of 4 or more, and a disease duration of less than 3 months. Exclusion was applied to patients with uncontrolled infections, other autoimmune diseases, pregnancy or lactation. Diagnoses relied on clinical symptoms, serum thyroxine and TRAb, thyroid ultrasound and orbital computed tomography. PBMCs were isolated from more than 9 ml of fresh peripheral blood by Ficoll-Paque density gradient centrifugation. Total RNA was extracted with Trizol reagent, and quality was checked on an Agilent 2100 Bioanalyzer.

The rearrangement combines TRBV30 with TRBJ1-2; too little of a D gene remains to name it. The sequence was obtained from a woman aged 35 to 49 with Graves' ophthalmopathy. Sequencing was done on a sample of blood. The DNA reads as follows: TGTGCCTGGACAGATTTGGGTGGCTACACCTTC. Translated, this is CAWTDLGGYTF.